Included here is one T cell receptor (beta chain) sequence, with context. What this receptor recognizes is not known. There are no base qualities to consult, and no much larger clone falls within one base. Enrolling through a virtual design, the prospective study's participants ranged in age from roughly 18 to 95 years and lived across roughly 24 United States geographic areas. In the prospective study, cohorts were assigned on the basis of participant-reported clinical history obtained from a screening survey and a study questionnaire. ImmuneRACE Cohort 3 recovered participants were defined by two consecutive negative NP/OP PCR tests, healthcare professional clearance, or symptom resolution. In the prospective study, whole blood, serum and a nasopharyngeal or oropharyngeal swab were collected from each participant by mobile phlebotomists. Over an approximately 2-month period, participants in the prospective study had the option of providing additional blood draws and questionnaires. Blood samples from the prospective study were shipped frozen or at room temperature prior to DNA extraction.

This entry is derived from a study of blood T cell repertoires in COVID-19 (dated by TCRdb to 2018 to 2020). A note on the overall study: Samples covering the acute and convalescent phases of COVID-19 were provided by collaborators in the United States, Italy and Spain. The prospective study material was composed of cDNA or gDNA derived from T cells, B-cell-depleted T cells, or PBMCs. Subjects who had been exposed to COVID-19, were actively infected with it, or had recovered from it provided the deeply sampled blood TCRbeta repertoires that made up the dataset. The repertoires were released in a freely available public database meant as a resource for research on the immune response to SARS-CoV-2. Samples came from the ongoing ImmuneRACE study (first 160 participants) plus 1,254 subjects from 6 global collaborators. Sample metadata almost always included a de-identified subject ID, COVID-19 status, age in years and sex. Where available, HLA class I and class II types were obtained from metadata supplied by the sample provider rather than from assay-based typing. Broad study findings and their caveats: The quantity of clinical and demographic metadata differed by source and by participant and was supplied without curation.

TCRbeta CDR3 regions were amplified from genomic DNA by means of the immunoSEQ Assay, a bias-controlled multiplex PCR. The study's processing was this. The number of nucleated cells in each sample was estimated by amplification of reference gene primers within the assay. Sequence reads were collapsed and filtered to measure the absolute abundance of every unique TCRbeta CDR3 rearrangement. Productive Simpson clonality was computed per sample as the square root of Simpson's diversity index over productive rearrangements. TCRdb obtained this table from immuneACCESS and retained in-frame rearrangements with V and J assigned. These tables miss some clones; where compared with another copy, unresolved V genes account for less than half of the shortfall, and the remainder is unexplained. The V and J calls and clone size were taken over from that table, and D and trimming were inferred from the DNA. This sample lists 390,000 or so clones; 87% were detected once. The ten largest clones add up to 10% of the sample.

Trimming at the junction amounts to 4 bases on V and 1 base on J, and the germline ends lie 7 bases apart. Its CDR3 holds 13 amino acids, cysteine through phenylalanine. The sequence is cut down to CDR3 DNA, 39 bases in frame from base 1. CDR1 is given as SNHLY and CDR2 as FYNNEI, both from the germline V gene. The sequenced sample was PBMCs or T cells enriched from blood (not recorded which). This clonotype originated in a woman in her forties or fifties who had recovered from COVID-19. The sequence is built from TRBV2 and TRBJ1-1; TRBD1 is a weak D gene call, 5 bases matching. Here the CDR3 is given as CASSVQGNTEAFF. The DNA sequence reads TGTGCCAGCAGTGTTCAGGGGAACACTGAAGCTTTCTTT. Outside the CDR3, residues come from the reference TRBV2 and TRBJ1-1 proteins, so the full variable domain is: EPEVTQTPSHQVTQMGQEVILRCVPISNHLYFYWYRQILGQKVEFLVSFYNNEISEKSEIFDDQFSVERPDGSNFTLKIRSTKLEDSAMYFCASSVQGNTEAFFGQGTRLTVV.